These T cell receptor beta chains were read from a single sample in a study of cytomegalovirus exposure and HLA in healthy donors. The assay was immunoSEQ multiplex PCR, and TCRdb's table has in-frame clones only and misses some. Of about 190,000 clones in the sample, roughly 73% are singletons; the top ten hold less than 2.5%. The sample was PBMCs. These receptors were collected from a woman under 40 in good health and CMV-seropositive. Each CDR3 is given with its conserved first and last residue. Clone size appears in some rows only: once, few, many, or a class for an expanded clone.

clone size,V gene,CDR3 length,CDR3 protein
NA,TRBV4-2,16,CASSQVGRAGANVLTF
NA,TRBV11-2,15,CASSLRGQDNNEQFF
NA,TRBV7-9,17,CASSPLVGTLNNQPQHF
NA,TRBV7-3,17,CASSLQPPGQAVNVLTF
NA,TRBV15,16,CATSRAKGANTGELFF
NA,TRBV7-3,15,CASSLEGANNYGYTF
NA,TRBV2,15,CASRATGVNTGELFF
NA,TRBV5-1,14,CASRPGQGEYEQYF
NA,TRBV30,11,CAWSSAYEQYF
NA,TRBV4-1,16,CASSPPDRPPNYGYTF
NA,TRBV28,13,CASSGQVNQPQHF
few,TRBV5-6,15,CASSRGQGWGEKLFF
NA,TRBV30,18,CAWSPGLGSGRPGNEQFF
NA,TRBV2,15,CASITGLADTDTQYF
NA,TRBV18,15,CASSPPRQMNTEAFF
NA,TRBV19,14,CASRAEGWTGELFF
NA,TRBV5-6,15,CASSLRGGGLETQYF
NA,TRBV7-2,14,CATAGGGPSYEQYF
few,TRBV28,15,CASSSYREGNQPQHF
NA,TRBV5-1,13,CASSKQGDTEAFF
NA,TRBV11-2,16,CASSPGTSGRSDTQYF
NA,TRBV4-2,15,CASSHSRGSYNEQFF
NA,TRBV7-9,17,CASSQVAGVEKSYEQYF
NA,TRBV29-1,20,CSVEGYVGTSGRPSYNEQFF
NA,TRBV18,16,CASSPRGGDSHTEAFF
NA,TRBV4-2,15,CASSPMGTPPETQYF
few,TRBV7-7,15,CASSFRQGLTGELFF
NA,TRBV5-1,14,CASSWGTGGEEQFF
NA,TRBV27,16,CASKALRGQVRNEQFF
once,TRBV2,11,CASTEWETQYF
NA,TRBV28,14,CASSFSGAYNEQFF
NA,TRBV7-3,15,CASSASGGRPDTQYF
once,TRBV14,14,CASSETGHWDTQYF
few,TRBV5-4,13,CASSYQVATEAFF
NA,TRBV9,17,CASSVSPANAGGNEQFF
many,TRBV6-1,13,CASKNRDGNTIYF
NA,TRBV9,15,CASSVSGTEGHEQYF
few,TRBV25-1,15,CASSEIGAKGETQYF
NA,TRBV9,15,CASSAGTGAGYEQYF
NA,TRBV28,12,CASSDRVSGYTF
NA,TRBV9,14,CASSIAGETDTQYF
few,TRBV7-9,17,CASSATAGTGYNQPQHF
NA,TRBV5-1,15,CASSPSRGRNEKLFF
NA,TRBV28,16,CASSLAANRGAPEAFF
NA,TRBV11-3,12,CASSLTGAEAFF